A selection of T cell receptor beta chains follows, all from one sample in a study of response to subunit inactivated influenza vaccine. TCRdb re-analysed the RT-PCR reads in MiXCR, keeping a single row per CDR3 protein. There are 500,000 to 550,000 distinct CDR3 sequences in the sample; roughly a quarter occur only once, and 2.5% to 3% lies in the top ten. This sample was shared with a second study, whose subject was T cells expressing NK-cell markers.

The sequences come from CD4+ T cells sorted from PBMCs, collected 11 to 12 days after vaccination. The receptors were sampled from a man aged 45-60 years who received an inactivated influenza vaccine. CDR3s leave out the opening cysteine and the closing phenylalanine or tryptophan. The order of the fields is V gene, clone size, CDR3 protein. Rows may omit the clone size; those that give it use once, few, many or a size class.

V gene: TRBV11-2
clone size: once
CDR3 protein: ASSLAPRVTDTQY

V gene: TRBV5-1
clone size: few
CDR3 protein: ASRQAAANYGYT

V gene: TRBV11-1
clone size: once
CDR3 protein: ASSLADWIPYEQY

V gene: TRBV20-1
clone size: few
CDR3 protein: SAPITHSYEQY

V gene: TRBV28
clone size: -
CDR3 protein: ASSLGQRVQPQH

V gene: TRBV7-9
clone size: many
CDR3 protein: ASSFGSGVNTGELF

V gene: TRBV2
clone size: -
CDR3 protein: ASRIGARDNSPLH

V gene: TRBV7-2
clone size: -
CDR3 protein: ASSQGQGHNEQF

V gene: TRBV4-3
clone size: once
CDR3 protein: ASSQDWGGVTFYNEQF

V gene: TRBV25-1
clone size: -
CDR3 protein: ASSEFGQTEAF

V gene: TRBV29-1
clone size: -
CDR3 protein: SVEGQGRNEQF